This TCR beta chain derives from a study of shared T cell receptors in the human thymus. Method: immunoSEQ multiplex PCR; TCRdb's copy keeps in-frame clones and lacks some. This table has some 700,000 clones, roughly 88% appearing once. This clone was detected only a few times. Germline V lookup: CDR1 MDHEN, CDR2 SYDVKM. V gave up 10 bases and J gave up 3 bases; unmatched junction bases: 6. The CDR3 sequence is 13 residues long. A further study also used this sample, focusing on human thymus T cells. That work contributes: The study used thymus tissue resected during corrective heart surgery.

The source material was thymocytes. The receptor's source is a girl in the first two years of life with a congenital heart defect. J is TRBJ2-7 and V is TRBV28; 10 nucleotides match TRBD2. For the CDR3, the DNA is TGTGCCATCAGCGGGGGGGCGGGCTACGAGCAGTACTTC. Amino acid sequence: CAISGGAGYEQYF.